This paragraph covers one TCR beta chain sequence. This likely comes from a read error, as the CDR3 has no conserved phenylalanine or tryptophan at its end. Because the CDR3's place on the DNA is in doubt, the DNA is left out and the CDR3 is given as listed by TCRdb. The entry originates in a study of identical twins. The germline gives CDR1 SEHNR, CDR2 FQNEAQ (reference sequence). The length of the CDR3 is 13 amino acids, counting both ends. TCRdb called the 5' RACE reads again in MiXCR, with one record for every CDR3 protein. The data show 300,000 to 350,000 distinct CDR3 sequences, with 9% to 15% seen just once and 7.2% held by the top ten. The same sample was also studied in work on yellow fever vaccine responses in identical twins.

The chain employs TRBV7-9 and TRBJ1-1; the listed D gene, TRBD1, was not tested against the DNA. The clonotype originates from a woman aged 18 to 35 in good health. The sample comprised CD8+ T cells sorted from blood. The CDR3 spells CASSLARQGETFL.